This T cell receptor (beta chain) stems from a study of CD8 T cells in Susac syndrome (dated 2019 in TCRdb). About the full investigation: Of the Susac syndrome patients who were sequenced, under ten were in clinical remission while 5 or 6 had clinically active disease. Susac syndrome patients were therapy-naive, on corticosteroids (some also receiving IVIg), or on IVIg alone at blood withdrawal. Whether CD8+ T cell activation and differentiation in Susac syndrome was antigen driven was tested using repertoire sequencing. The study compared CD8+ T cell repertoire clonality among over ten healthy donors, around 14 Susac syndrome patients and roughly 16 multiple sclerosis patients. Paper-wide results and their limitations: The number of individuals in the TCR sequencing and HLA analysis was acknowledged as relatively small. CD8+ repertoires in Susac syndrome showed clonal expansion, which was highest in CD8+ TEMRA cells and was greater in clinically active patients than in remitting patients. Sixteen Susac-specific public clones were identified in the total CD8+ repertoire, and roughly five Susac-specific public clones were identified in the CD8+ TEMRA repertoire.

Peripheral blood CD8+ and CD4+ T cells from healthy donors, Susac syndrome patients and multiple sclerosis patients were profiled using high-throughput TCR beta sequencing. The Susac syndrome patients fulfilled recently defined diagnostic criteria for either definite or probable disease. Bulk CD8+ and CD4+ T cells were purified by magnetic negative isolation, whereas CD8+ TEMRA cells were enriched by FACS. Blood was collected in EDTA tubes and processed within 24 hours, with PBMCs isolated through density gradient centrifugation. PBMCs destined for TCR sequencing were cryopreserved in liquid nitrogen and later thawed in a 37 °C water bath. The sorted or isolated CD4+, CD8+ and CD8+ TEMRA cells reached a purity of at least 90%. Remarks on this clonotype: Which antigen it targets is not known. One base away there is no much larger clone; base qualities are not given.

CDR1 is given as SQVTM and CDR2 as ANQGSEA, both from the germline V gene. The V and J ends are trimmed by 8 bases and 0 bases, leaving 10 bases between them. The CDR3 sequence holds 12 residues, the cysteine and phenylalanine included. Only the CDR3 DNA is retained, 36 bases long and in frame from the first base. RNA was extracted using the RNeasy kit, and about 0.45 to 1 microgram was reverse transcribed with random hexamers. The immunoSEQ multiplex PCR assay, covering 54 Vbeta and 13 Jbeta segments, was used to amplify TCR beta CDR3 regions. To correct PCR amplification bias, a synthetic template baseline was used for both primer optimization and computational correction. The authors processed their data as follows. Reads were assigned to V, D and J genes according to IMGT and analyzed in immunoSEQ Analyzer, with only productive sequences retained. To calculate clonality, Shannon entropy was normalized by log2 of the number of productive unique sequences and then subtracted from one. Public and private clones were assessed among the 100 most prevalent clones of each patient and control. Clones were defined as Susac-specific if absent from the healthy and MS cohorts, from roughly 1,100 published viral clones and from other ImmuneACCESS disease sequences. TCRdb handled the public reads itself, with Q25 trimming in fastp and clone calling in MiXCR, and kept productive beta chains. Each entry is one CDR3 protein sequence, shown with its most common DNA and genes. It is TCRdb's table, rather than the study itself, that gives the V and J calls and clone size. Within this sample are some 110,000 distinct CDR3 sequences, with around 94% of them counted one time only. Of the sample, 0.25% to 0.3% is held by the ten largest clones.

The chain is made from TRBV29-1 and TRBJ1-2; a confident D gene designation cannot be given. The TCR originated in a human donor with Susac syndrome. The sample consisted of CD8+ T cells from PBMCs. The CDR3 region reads CSPWTANYGYTF. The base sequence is TGCAGCCCTTGGACGGCTAACTATGGCTACACCTTC.